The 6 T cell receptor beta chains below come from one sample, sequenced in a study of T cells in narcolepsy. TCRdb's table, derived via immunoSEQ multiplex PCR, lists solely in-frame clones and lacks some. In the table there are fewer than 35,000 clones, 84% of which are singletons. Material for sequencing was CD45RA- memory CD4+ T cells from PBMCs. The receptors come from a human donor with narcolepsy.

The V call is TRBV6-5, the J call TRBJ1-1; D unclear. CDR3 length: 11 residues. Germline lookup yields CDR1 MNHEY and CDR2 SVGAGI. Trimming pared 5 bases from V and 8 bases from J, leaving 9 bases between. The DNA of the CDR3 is TGTGCCAGCAGTGAATCTGGGGAAGCTTTCTTT. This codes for CASSESGEAFF.

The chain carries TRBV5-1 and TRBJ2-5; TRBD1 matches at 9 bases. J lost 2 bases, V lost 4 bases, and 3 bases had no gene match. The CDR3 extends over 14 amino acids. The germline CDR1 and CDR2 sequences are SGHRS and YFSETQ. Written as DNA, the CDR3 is TGCGCCAGCAGCGTGACAGGGGGTCAAGAGACCCAGTACTTC. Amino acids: CASSVTGGQETQYF.

For the CDR3, the DNA is TGTGCCAGTAGTATGGGTCAGATTAACTATGGCTACACCTTC. Translating it yields CASSMGQINYGYTF. The chain uses TRBV19 and TRBJ1-2; D gene uncertain. The CDR3 runs 14 residues. V lost 3 bases and J 1 base, leaving 9 bases between the germline ends. CDR1 is LNHDA and CDR2 is SQIVND in the germline V gene (reference sequence).

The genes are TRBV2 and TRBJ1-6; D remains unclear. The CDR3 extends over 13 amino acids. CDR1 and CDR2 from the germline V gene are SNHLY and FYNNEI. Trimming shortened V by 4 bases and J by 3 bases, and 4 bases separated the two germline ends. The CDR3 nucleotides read TGTGCCAGCAGTGGAGGCTATAATTCACCCCTCCACTTT. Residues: CASSGGYNSPLHF.

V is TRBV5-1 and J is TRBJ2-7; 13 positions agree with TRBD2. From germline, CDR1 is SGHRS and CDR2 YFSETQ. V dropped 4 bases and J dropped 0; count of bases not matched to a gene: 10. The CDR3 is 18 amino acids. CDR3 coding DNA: TGCGCCAGCAGCCCAGGACTAGCGGGGGCCCTCGACTCCTACGAGCAGTACTTC. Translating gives CASSPGLAGALDSYEQYF. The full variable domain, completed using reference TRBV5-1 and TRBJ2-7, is KAGVTQTPRYLIKTRGQQVTLSCSPISGHRSVSWYQQTPGQGLQFLFEYFSETQRNKGNFPGRFSGRQFSNSRSEMNVSTLELGDSALYLCASSPGLAGALDSYEQYFGPGTRLTVT.

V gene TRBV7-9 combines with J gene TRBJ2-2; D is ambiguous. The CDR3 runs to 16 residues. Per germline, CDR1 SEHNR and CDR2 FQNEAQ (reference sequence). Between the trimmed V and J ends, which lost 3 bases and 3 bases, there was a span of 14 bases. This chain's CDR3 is CASSFVLLRDTGELFF. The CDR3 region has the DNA TGTGCCAGCAGCTTTGTCCTACTTCGGGACACCGGGGAGCTGTTTTTT.